This T cell receptor (beta chain) came from a study of vaccination and CD4 T cells after COVID-19. Treatment reported: approximately 10-day PBMC culture with coronavirus spike peptide pools or control peptides (ViraFEST assay). Scientists ran DNA taken from cultured CD4+ T cells through the Oncomine TCR Beta short-read assay for sequencing. TCRdb reprocessed the PCR reads with MiXCR, giving one entry per CDR3 protein. The sample shows just over 3,500 distinct CDR3 sequences, around 40% of them seen only once. This clonotype was seen more than once but under ten times. Its matching antigen is unknown. V lost 6 bases and J lost 5, with 19 bases in between. CDR3 size: 15 residues. CDR1 is ENHRY, CDR2 SYGVKD, per germline.

The source material was CD4+ T cells from blood, cultured in vitro. This receptor was identified in a human donor who had recovered from COVID-19. This chain links TRBV10-3 with TRBJ1-2, with D possibly matching TRBD1 (5 bases). The CDR3 here is CAIRGGSRPGYGYTF. CDR3 coding DNA: TGTGCCATCAGGGGGGGTTCTCGACCTGGATATGGCTACACCTTC.